The 5 T cell receptor beta chains given below trace back to one sample, sequenced in a study of shared clonotypes between healthy human individuals. Here immunoSEQ multiplex PCR was the method, and the copy in TCRdb shows in-frame clones only, minus some. The data show about 1 million clones, 78% seen once. Material: memory CD4+ T cells from PBMCs. Subset: CD45RA-negative fraction. Receptors originate from a man aged 18 to 35 in good health. Some clones in this sample may be carry-over from other donors' samples.

The V and J genes are TRBV5-6 and TRBJ1-2; the D is unclear. V was clipped by 4 bases and J by 4 bases, with 11 bases between them. CDR1 is SGHDT, CDR2 YYEEEE, per germline. The CDR3 runs 13 residues. The CDR3 DNA is TGTGCCAGCAGCCCCACAGATTCCTATGGCTACACCTTC. Encoded protein: CASSPTDSYGYTF. Looking up the rest from reference TRBV5-6 and TRBJ1-2 gives the full variable domain: DAGVTQSPTHLIKTRGQQVTLRCSPKSGHDTVSWYQQALGQGPQFIFQYYEEEERQRGNFPDRFSGHQFPNYSSELNVNALLLGDSALYLCASSPTDSYGYTFGSGTRLTVV.

CDR3 sequence reads: CASSYSSAQAEAFF. The CDR3 DNA reads TGTGCCAGCAGTTACTCGAGCGCGCAGGCTGAAGCTTTCTTT. V usage is TRBV6-6 and J usage is TRBJ1-1; D remains ambiguous. V was cut by 0 bases and J by 6 bases, with 11 bases left in between. The CDR3 is made up of 14 amino acids. Germline V lookup: CDR1 MNHNY, CDR2 SVGAGI (reference sequence).

The rearrangement joins TRBV7-9 to TRBJ2-1; no reliable D call. This CDR3 spans 13 amino acids. Germline CDR1 is SEHNR and CDR2 is FQNEAQ (reference sequence). Trimming removed 6 bases at V and 9 bases at J, with 15 bases between. This CDR3 is CASRSTNTFEQFF. The CDR3 DNA sequence: TGTGCCAGCAGATCTACTAACACGTTTGAGCAGTTCTTC.

This clone was seen only a few times. The chain couples TRBV5-6 to TRBJ2-7; weak D call: TRBD2 (5 bases). Germline V gives CDR1 SGHDT, CDR2 YYEEEE. This CDR3 has 17 amino acids. V was clipped by 4 bases and J by 1 base, with 21 bases between them. CDR3 in amino acids: CASSREGLGFTSYEQYF. For the CDR3, the DNA is TGTGCCAGCAGCCGAGAGGGCTTAGGGTTCACTTCCTACGAGCAGTACTTC.

V and J are TRBV25-1 and TRBJ1-2; D is undetermined. V was trimmed by 1 base and J by 3 bases, leaving 12 bases between them. The CDR3 runs 15 residues. Germline assignment: CDR1 MGHDK and CDR2 SYGVNS. CDR3 amino acids: CASSESGGLDYGYTF. The CDR3 DNA is TGTGCCAGCAGTGAATCGGGCGGGTTAGACTATGGCTACACCTTC.